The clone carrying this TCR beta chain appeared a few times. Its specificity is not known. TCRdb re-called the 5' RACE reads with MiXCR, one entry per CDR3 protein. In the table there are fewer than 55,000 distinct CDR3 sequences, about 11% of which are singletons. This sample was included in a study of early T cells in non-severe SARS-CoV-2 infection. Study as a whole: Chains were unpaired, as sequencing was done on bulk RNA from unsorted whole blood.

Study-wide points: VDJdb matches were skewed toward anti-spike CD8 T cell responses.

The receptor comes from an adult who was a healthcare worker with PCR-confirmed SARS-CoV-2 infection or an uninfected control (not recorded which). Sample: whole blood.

CDR3 in DNA: TGTGCCAGCAGCCCCAACCTTGGGAGTTGGGACGAGCAGTACTTC. Its protein product is CASSPNLGSWDEQYF. The V gene is TRBV7-9, the J gene TRBJ2-7; D possibly corresponds to TRBD2 (5 bases). The CDR3 consists of 15 residues. Trimming shortened V by 5 bases and J by 5 bases, and 19 bases separated the two germline ends. Per germline, CDR1 SEHNR and CDR2 FQNEAQ (reference sequence).